This is a list of T cell receptor beta chains from one sample in a study of blood T cell repertoires in COVID-19. Assay: immunoSEQ multiplex PCR; the TCRdb copy retains only in-frame clones and omits some. Among 140,000 to 150,000 clones listed, approximately 90% were seen once. The sample was peripheral blood. These receptors all stem from a man aged 60-69 years with active or convalescent COVID-19. CDR3s include the opening cysteine and the closing phenylalanine or tryptophan. D genes are given only for firm matches. Where a row states a size, it is once, few, many or the class of an expanded clone; other rows omit it.

cdr3_nt,cdr3_aa,j_call,d_call,v_call,clone_size
TGTGCCAGCAGCTTAGACAGGGACGAAAACACCATATATTTT,CASSLDRDENTIYF,TRBJ1-3,.,TRBV7-9,.
TGTGCCAGTACCACTCCAGGGGAGTACACTGAAGCTTTCTTT,CASTTPGEYTEAFF,TRBJ1-1,.,TRBV19,.
TGTGCCAGCAGCTCCCGACCTGGCGGGGTCCCGTACTTC,CASSSRPGGVPYF,TRBJ2-7,.,TRBV11-2,.
TGTGCCAGCAGTCCGGGGACAGGGGGCTTTGAAAAACTGTTTTTT,CASSPGTGGFEKLFF,TRBJ1-4,TRBD1,TRBV5-4,.
TGCACCAGCAGCCGGAACCCCCGGGACAGCAGTAATGAAAAACTGTTTTTT,CTSSRNPRDSSNEKLFF,TRBJ1-4,.,TRBV1,.
TGTGCTATCGGGGGACAGGGGAACACTGAAGCTTTCTTT,CAIGGQGNTEAFF,TRBJ1-1,.,TRBV21-1,.
TGTGCCAGCTCACCAGAGGACAGTCCCTATGGCTACACCTTC,CASSPEDSPYGYTF,TRBJ1-2,.,TRBV18,.
TGTGCCAGCAGCTTAGGGGGGACAGCCTATGGCTACACCTTC,CASSLGGTAYGYTF,TRBJ1-2,TRBD1,TRBV7-9,.
TGTGCCAGTAGCAGGGGGCGCGAGGAGACCCAGTACTTC,CASSRGREETQYF,TRBJ2-5,TRBD1,TRBV19,.
TGTGCCAGCAGTGAAGACAGGGGGGGTGAAGCTTTCTTT,CASSEDRGGEAFF,TRBJ1-1,TRBD1,TRBV2,.
TGCGCCAGCAGCAGCACTACTAATGAAAAACTGTTTTTT,CASSSTTNEKLFF,TRBJ1-4,.,TRBV5-1,.
TGTGCAAGTCGCGGTCAGGACAGGGGGAGCAATCAGCCCCAGCATTTT,CASRGQDRGSNQPQHF,TRBJ1-5,.,TRBV12-2,.
TGTGCCAGCAGCACTGGAAGTCAGGGAGGAAACACTGAAGCTTTCTTT,CASSTGSQGGNTEAFF,TRBJ1-1,.,TRBV21-1,once
TGTGCCAGCAGTGCAGATGTCTCCCAAGAGACCCAGTACTTC,CASSADVSQETQYF,TRBJ2-5,.,TRBV2,.
TGTGCCAGCAGTCTAGAGTGGAACACTGAAGCTTTCTTT,CASSLEWNTEAFF,TRBJ1-1,.,TRBV28,.
TGTGCCAGCAGAACAGGGGAGGCGGGCAATCAGCCCCAGCATTTT,CASRTGEAGNQPQHF,TRBJ1-5,TRBD1,TRBV28,.
TGTGCCAGCAGCTTATTCCCGAACGGGGGTGAAGCTTTCTTT,CASSLFPNGGEAFF,TRBJ1-1,.,TRBV7-3,.
TGTGCCAGCAGCCGGGGAACTGAAGCTTTCTTT,CASSRGTEAFF,TRBJ1-1,.,TRBV5-6,.
TGCGCCAGCAGGGGGGACAGAGATCAGCCCCAGCATTTT,CASRGDRDQPQHF,TRBJ1-5,TRBD1,TRBV5-1,.
TGTGCCAGCAGGATCCGAGGGACAGGGCTCGATGGCTACACCTTC,CASRIRGTGLDGYTF,TRBJ1-2,TRBD1,TRBV27,few
TGCGCCAGCAGCCAAGTAACTAGCGGAAACAATGAGCAGTTCTTC,CASSQVTSGNNEQFF,TRBJ2-1,TRBD2,TRBV4-3,once
TGTGCCAGCAGCTTAAACAGGGTAGGCAATGAGCAGTTCTTC,CASSLNRVGNEQFF,TRBJ2-1,.,TRBV11-2,.
TGTGCCAGCACGCAAGGACAGGGTGGCTACACCTTC,CASTQGQGGYTF,TRBJ1-2,TRBD1,TRBV12-3/TRBV12-4,.
TGTGCCAGTAGTTCTACAGCAGCTTATGGCTACACCTTC,CASSSTAAYGYTF,TRBJ1-2,.,TRBV19,.
TGTGCCAGCAGCCAAGGCTCCGGGGAGCAGTACTTC,CASSQGSGEQYF,TRBJ2-7,.,TRBV14,.
TGCAGCGCACTACGGACAGGGTGGGCGAACACTGAAGCTTTCTTT,CSALRTGWANTEAFF,TRBJ1-1,TRBD1,TRBV29-1,.
TGTGCCAGCAGCCAAACTACCGGGACAGGGGCCCAGTATTTT,CASSQTTGTGAQYF,TRBJ2-3,TRBD1,TRBV7-8,.
TGTGCCAGCAGCCCTCGCTACGAGCAGTACTTC,CASSPRYEQYF,TRBJ2-7,.,TRBV5-8,.
TGTGCCAGCCTTAACGGCGGACAGGGGTTATACAATGAGCAGTTCTTC,CASLNGGQGLYNEQFF,TRBJ2-1,TRBD1,TRBV28,.
TGTGCCACCAGCAGAGGGACTCATAATGCCGGGGAGCTGTTTTTT,CATSRGTHNAGELFF,TRBJ2-2,.,TRBV15,.
TGTGCCAGCAGTTACTGGCCAGAGAGGTTTAACACTGAAGCTTTCTTT,CASSYWPERFNTEAFF,TRBJ1-1,.,TRBV6-5,.
TGTGCCAGCAGCCCTCTTATGGGAGGGGCATCTGAAAAACTGTTTTTT,CASSPLMGGASEKLFF,TRBJ1-4,.,TRBV7-2,.
TGTGCCAGCAGCGCACAGGAAGGCCAGCCCCAGCATTTT,CASSAQEGQPQHF,TRBJ1-5,.,TRBV2,.
TGTGCCAGTAGTTCCGGGACTAGCGGGGGGGCCCAAGAGACCCAGTACTTC,CASSSGTSGGAQETQYF,TRBJ2-5,TRBD2,TRBV19,.
TGTGCCAGCTCAGTATTACAGCGGGCTAACTATGGCTACACCTTC,CASSVLQRANYGYTF,TRBJ1-2,.,TRBV18,.
TGCGCCAGCAGCCGCCGAGTTACAGGAGAGAACACTGAAGCTTTCTTT,CASSRRVTGENTEAFF,TRBJ1-1,.,TRBV5-1,.
TGTGCCAGCAGTTTACCGACAGGGGGAACCGGGGAGCTGTTTTTT,CASSLPTGGTGELFF,TRBJ2-2,TRBD1,TRBV28,once
TGTGCCAGCAGCTCCTCACTTGGACTAGCGGGGTGGAACATTCAGTACTTC,CASSSSLGLAGWNIQYF,TRBJ2-4,TRBD2,TRBV5-6,.
TGTGCCTGGTCGCCAGGGCTTCCCTCCTACAATGAGCAGTTCTTC,CAWSPGLPSYNEQFF,TRBJ2-1,.,TRBV30,.
TGTGCCAGCAGCAATGGTGAGGGTCATGGAAACACCATATATTTT,CASSNGEGHGNTIYF,TRBJ1-3,.,TRBV21-1,.